The 5 T cell receptor beta chains presented below share a single source sample, sequenced in a study of T cell changes during pregnancy in multiple sclerosis. Sequenced by immunoSEQ multiplex PCR; TCRdb stores in-frame clones only, minus some. The sample yields some 17,000 clones, 70% to 90% seen once. This specimen was CD8+ T cells from peripheral blood mononuclear cells, taken after pregnancy. These receptors were collected from a female donor in good health, enrolled as a control in a pregnancy study.

The rearrangement uses TRBV10-3 and TRBJ2-1; 10 bases match TRBD2. Losses at the gene ends were 6 bases for V and 8 bases for J; bases not matched to a gene: 7. There are 14 residues in the CDR3. CDR1 is ENHRY and CDR2 is SYGVKD in the germline V gene. CDR3 sequence reads: CAISEREGLDEQFF. CDR3 coding DNA: TGTGCCATCAGCGAGCGGGAGGGCCTCGATGAGCAGTTCTTC.

The gene calls are TRBV6-5 and TRBJ2-1, with TRBD2 matching over 8 bases. The junction had 2 bases not matched to a gene; V was cut back by 7 bases and J by 9 bases. Germline V gene data show CDR1 as MNHEY and CDR2 as SVGAGI. This CDR3 contains 11 residues. CDR3 protein: CASNRGGEQFF. The CDR3 bases are TGTGCCAGCAACCGGGGGGGTGAGCAGTTCTTC.

The chain links TRBV6-4 to TRBJ2-7, with 9 bases matching TRBD1. The CDR3 extends over 14 amino acids. The germline V gene has CDR1 MRHNA and CDR2 SNTAGT. The V and J ends lost 7 bases and 0 bases, in that order; junction bases with no gene match: 4. CDR3 coding DNA: TGTGCCAGCATTAACAGGGGGCGCTCCTACGAGCAGTACTTC. Its protein is CASINRGRSYEQYF.

The chain is built from TRBV6-5 and TRBJ2-3; 10 nucleotides match TRBD2. The CDR3 sequence is 15 residues long. Germline V gene data show CDR1 as MNHEY and CDR2 as SVGAGI. V lost 6 bases to trimming and J lost 5 bases; unmatched junction nucleotides: 8. CDR3 loop: CASSRGTSDLDTQYF. The CDR3 DNA reads TGTGCCAGCAGCCGCGGGACTAGCGACTTAGATACGCAGTATTTT.

Notes on this clone: Relative to the germline gene, one junction end is altered; a read error may explain this. V usage is TRBV13 and J usage is TRBJ1-1; 9 bases align to TRBD1. This CDR3 spans 14 amino acids. The germline CDR1 and CDR2 sequences are PRHDT and FYEKMQ (reference sequence). CDR3: CASSLGTGRTEAFF. Here the CDR3 DNA reads TGTGCCAGCAGCCTAGGGACAGGGCGAACTGAAGCTTTCTTT.